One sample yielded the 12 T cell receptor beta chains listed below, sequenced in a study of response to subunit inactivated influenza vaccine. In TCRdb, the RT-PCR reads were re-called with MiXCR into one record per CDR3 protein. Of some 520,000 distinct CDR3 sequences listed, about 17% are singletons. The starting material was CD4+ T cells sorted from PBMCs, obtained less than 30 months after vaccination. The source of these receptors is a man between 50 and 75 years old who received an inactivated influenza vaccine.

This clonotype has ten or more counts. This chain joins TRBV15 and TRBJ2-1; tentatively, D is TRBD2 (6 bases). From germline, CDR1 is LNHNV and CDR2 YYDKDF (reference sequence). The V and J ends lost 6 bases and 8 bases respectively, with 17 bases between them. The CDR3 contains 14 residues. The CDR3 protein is CATRELERADEQFF. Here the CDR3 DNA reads TGTGCCACCAGAGAGCTGGAGCGGGCCGATGAGCAGTTCTTC.

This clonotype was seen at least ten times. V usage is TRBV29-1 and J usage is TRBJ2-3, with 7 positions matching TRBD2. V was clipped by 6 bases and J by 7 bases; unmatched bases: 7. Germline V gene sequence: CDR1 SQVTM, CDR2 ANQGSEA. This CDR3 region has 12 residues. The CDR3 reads CSVLTGTNTQYF. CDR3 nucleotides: TGCAGCGTCCTGACCGGGACTAATACGCAGTATTTT.

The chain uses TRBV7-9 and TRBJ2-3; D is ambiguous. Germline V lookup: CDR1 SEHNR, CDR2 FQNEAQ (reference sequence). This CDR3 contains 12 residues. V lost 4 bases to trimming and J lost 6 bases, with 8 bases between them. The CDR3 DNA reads TGTGCCAGCAGCTACCACTCTGATACGCAGTATTTT. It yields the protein CASSYHSDTQYF.

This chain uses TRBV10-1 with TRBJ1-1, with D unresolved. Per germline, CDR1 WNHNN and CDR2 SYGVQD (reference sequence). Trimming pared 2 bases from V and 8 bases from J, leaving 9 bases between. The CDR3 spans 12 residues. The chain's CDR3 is CASSERNVEAFF. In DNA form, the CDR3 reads TGCGCCAGCAGTGAGCGAAATGTGGAAGCTTTCTTT.

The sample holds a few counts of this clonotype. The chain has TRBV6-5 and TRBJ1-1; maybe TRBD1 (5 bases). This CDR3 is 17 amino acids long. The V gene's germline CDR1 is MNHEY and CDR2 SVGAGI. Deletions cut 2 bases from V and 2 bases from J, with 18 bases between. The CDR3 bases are TGTGCCAGCAGTTACCGAGGGTCCGGGGCAGTTAACACTGAAGCTTTCTTT. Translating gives CASSYRGSGAVNTEAFF.

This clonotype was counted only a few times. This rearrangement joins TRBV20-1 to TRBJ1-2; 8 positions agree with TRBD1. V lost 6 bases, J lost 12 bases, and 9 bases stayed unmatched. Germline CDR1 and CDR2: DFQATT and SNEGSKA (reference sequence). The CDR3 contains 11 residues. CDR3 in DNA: TGCAGTGCAATCCGGGACAGGCTCAACACCTTC. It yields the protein CSAIRDRLNTF.

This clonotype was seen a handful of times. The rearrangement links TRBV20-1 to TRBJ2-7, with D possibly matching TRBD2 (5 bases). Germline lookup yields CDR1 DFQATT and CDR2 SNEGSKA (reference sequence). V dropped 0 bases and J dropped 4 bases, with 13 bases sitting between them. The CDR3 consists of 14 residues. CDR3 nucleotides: TGCAGTGCTAGAGAACAACTAGGTTTGTACGAGCAGTACTTC. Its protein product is CSAREQLGLYEQYF.

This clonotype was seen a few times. CDR3 sequence: CASSARWGTNTGELFF. DNA for the CDR3: TGTGCCAGCAGCGCCCGCTGGGGTACGAACACCGGGGAGCTGTTTTTT. The chain has TRBV3-1 and TRBJ2-2; no clear D gene. The CDR3 consists of 16 residues. CDR1 LGHDT and CDR2 YNNKEL come from the germline V gene (reference sequence). The V end lost 5 bases, the J end lost 0 bases, and 13 bases lay between the germline ends.

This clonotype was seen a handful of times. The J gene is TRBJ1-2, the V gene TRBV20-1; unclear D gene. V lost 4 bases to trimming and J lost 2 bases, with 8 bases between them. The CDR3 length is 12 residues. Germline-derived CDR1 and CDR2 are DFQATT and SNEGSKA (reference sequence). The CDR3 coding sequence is TGCAGTGCTATTTTCAGCAACTATGGCTACACCTTC. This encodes CSAIFSNYGYTF.

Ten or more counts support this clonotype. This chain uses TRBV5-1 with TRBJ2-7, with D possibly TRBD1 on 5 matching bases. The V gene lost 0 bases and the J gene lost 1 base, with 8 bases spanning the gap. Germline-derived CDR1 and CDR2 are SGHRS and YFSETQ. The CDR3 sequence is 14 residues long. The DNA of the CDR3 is TGCGCCAGCAGCTTGGAAGGGGCGTCCTACGAGCAGTACTTC. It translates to CASSLEGASYEQYF.

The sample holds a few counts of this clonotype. The CDR3 protein is CASSIPGTGTTQYF. The CDR3 DNA reads TGTGCCAGTAGTATTCCCGGGACAGGGACGACCCAGTACTTC. The V call is TRBV19, the J call TRBJ2-5, with 9 bases fitting TRBD1. From germline, CDR1 is LNHDA and CDR2 SQIVND (reference sequence). After removal of 3 bases from V and 7 bases from J, the junction contained 6 bases not matched to a gene. There are 14 residues in the CDR3. Filled out from reference TRBV19 and TRBJ2-5, the complete variable domain reads DGGITQSPKYLFRKEGQNVTLSCEQNLNHDAMYWYRQDPGQGLRLIYYSQIVNDFQKGDIAEGYSVSREKKESFPLTVTSAQKNPTAFYLCASSIPGTGTTQYFGPGTRLLVL.

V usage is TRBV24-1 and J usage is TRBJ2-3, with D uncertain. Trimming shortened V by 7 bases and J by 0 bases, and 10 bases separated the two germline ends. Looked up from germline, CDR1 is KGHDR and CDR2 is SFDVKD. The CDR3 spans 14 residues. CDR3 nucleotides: TGTGCCACCAGCCCACCTGAGAGCACAGATACGCAGTATTTT. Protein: CATSPPESTDTQYF.